This T cell receptor beta chain is from a study of T cell responses to AZD1222 COVID-19 vaccine. Study-level results: Spike was spanned by vaccine-associated CD4 TCRs, which were dominant at 160-218 and 743-854. White British ancestry dominated among donors, who included more females, and clonal diversity was possibly underestimated. Unmutated variant regions are reportedly the target of nearly half of TCRs that are spike-specific. All repertoire sampling was performed exclusively after the peak T cell response.

CDR1 is SGHRS, CDR2 YFSETQ, per germline. The CDR3 loop spans 17 amino acids. J was trimmed by 5 bases and V by 4 bases; bases with no gene match: 14. Assay: immunoSEQ multiplex PCR; the TCRdb copy retains only in-frame clones and omits some. The repertoire holds around 270,000 clones, with almost 95% as singletons. With regard to this clone: The antigen remains undetermined.

The chain combines TRBV5-1 with TRBJ2-1, with TRBD2 matching 8 bases. The TCR originated in an adult who received the AZD1222 COVID-19 vaccine. Material: peripheral blood, obtained 28 days after the second AZD1222 dose. The CDR3 here is CASSASGGPRSDNEQFF. The DNA for the CDR3 is TGCGCCAGCAGCGCCAGCGGGGGTCCCCGCTCGGACAATGAGCAGTTCTTC.